Following are 19 T cell receptor beta chains from one sample sequenced in a study of T cell changes during pregnancy in multiple sclerosis. Measured with immunoSEQ multiplex PCR; TCRdb has only the in-frame clones, and not every one. The data show some 40,000 clones, with 70% to 90% seen just once and under 0.65% held by the top ten. The specimen comprised CD4+ T cells from peripheral blood mononuclear cells, sampled in the first trimester of pregnancy. The receptor source for this set is a female donor with multiple sclerosis, enrolled in a pregnancy study.

This chain uses TRBV6-1 with TRBJ1-5; weak D call: TRBD1 (6 bases). V gave up 3 bases and J gave up 12 bases, with 18 bases separating them. The CDR3 contains 14 residues. From germline, CDR1 is MNHNS and CDR2 SASEGT. CDR3 sequence (DNA): TGTGCCAGCAGTGACAGGGGTTGGGGTTTGGACCAGCATTTT. This encodes CASSDRGWGLDQHF.

The rearrangement joins TRBV6-6 to TRBJ2-5, with 7 bases aligning to TRBD2. The CDR3 loop spans 14 amino acids. Per germline, CDR1 MNHNY and CDR2 SVGAGI (reference sequence). V dropped 7 bases and J dropped 6; count of bases not matched to a gene: 11. The CDR3 here is CASTLGGGRQTQYF. The CDR3 nucleotides are TGTGCCAGCACCTTAGGCGGCGGGAGACAGACCCAGTACTTC.

The chain uses TRBV4-2 and TRBJ2-7; TRBD2 aligns across 12 bases. Per the germline V gene, CDR1 is LGHNA and CDR2 is YNFKEQ. Trimming removed 0 bases from V and 1 base from J; junction bases left unmatched: 1. This CDR3 region has 16 residues. In DNA form, the CDR3 reads TGTGCCAGCAGCCAAGATGGGACTAGCGGGTCCTACGAGCAGTACTTC. This translates into CASSQDGTSGSYEQYF.

The J gene is TRBJ2-7, the V gene TRBV7-9; D ambiguous. CDR1 SEHNR and CDR2 FQNEAQ come from the germline V gene (reference sequence). This CDR3 spans 12 amino acids. V lost 5 bases and J lost 5, with 10 bases in between. The CDR3 sequence is CASSPAYNEQYF. DNA for the CDR3: TGTGCCAGCAGCCCCGCGTATAACGAGCAGTACTTC. The complete variable domain, with remaining parts taken from reference TRBV7-9 and TRBJ2-7, reads DTGVSQNPRHKITKRGQNVTFRCDPISEHNRLYWYRQTLGQGPEFLTYFQNEAQLEKSRLLSDRFSAERPKGSFSTLEIQRTEQGDSAMYLCASSPAYNEQYFGPGTRLTVT.

The CDR3 DNA is TGTGCCAGCAGGCCGGGACAGGGGTGGGATACGCAGTATTTT. Amino acid sequence: CASRPGQGWDTQYF. The V gene is TRBV11-2, the J gene TRBJ2-3; 10 nucleotides align to TRBD1. V shed 6 bases, J shed 6 bases, and the junction held 6 bases outside the gene matches. Germline V CDR1 and CDR2: SGHAT, FQNNGV. There are 14 residues in the CDR3.

The chain recombines TRBV6-1 with TRBJ2-3; unclear D gene. Germline values: CDR1 MNHNS, CDR2 SASEGT. The V and J ends lost 6 bases and 0 bases respectively, with 10 bases between them. The CDR3 runs 14 residues. The CDR3 nucleotides are TGTGCCAGCAGGTTCGACGGGAGCACAGATACGCAGTATTTT. The encoded protein is CASRFDGSTDTQYF.

The J gene is TRBJ1-2, the V gene TRBV5-1; TRBD1 is a possible D gene (5 bases). Trimming stripped 1 base from V and 6 bases from J, with 19 bases between. This CDR3 has 16 residues. Germline V gives CDR1 SGHRS, CDR2 YFSETQ. The DNA for the CDR3 is TGCGCCAGCAGCTTGAACCCCGTACAAGGGGCCAATGGCTACACCTTC. Translating it yields CASSLNPVQGANGYTF.

The rearrangement uses TRBV14 and TRBJ2-3; D unresolved. V shed 0 bases and J shed 6 bases, with 13 bases lying between them. This CDR3 comprises 15 residues. The germline gives CDR1 SGHDN, CDR2 FVKESK. The CDR3 loop reads CASSQDFRDIDTQYF. The CDR3 DNA is TGTGCCAGCAGCCAAGACTTCCGAGACATCGATACGCAGTATTTT.

V gene TRBV19 combines with J gene TRBJ1-2; 7 nucleotides agree with TRBD1. The germline V gene has CDR1 LNHDA and CDR2 SQIVND (reference sequence). The ends lost 11 bases at V and 2 bases at J; junction bases unmatched: 8. This CDR3 has 13 amino acids. In DNA form, the CDR3 reads TGTGCCGCCAGACAGGGTCTCAACTATGGCTACACCTTC. Residues: CAARQGLNYGYTF.

The chain joins TRBV27 to TRBJ2-7; D remains unclear. The CDR3 is made up of 14 amino acids. Germline-derived CDR1 and CDR2 are MNHEY and SMNVEV (reference sequence). V lost 4 bases, J lost 0 bases, and 10 bases lay in between. As DNA, the CDR3 is TGTGCCAGCAGTTCCCAGGTCCTCTCCTACGAGCAGTACTTC. Translated, it gives CASSSQVLSYEQYF.

V and J are TRBV6-1 and TRBJ2-7, with 7 bases matching TRBD2. The CDR3 is 13 residues long. CDR1 and CDR2 (germline): MNHNS, SASEGT. With V trimmed by 10 bases and J by 4 bases, 10 bases remained unmatched. The CDR3 spells CATYLPGLYEQYF. CDR3 DNA sequence: TGTGCCACCTACCTACCGGGACTATACGAGCAGTACTTC.

In its sample, this clone was seen a few times. The rearrangement uses TRBV7-9 and TRBJ1-2; tentatively, D is TRBD1 (6 bases). CDR1 and CDR2 (germline): SEHNR, FQNEAQ (reference sequence). The CDR3 is made up of 13 amino acids. V lost 4 bases to trimming and J lost 14 bases, with 20 bases between them. CDR3 sequence (DNA): TGTGCCAGCAGCTCCCGGAGTTTCCAGGGGTTTACCTTC. This codes for CASSSRSFQGFTF. Based on the CDR3 plus reference TRBV7-9 and TRBJ1-2, the full variable domain is DTGVSQNPRHKITKRGQNVTFRCDPISEHNRLYWYRQTLGQGPEFLTYFQNEAQLEKSRLLSDRFSAERPKGSFSTLEIQRTEQGDSAMYLCASSSRSFQGFTFGSGTRLTVV.

The chain links TRBV30 to TRBJ1-1; 8 nucleotides agree with TRBD1. Trimming removed 3 bases from V and 6 bases from J; junction bases left unmatched: 3. CDR1 is GTSNPN, CDR2 SVGIG, per germline (reference sequence). The CDR3 runs 12 residues. The CDR3, as DNA: TGTGCCTGGAGGACAGGGGTCGCTGAAGCTTTCTTT. Translation gives CAWRTGVAEAFF.

CDR3 in amino acids: CATSGDSRNEKLFF. The CDR3, as DNA: TGTGCCACCAGCGGGGACAGTCGGAATGAAAAACTGTTTTTT. The V and J genes are TRBV15 and TRBJ1-4; the match to TRBD1 covers 7 bases. V was clipped by 5 bases and J by 5 bases; unmatched bases: 5. Looked up from germline, CDR1 is LNHNV and CDR2 is YYDKDF (reference sequence). This CDR3 spans 14 amino acids.

The chain couples TRBV6-1 to TRBJ2-1, with TRBD1 matching over 7 bases. The CDR3 runs 14 residues. V was clipped by 10 bases and J by 6 bases; unmatched bases: 12. The germline V gene has CDR1 MNHNS and CDR2 SASEGT. This CDR3 reads CATLLRTGRNEQFF. Here the CDR3 DNA reads TGTGCCACCCTATTGAGGACAGGACGCAATGAGCAGTTCTTC.

The genes are TRBV5-1 and TRBJ2-1, with D unresolved. Germline-derived CDR1 and CDR2 are SGHRS and YFSETQ. The CDR3 sequence is 15 residues long. V lost 0 bases and J 0 bases, leaving 7 bases between the germline ends. The DNA of the CDR3 is TGCGCCAGCAGCTTGGGCGGAAGCTCCTACAATGAGCAGTTCTTC. The encoded protein is CASSLGGSSYNEQFF.

The J gene is TRBJ2-7, the V gene TRBV5-1; 14 bases line up with TRBD2. The germline gives CDR1 SGHRS, CDR2 YFSETQ. Unmatched junction bases numbered 3, after V lost 0 bases and J lost 4 bases. The CDR3 sequence is 16 residues long. Here the CDR3 reads CASSLGGTSGSYEQYF. CDR3 nucleotides: TGCGCCAGCAGCTTGGGGGGGACTAGCGGGAGTTACGAGCAGTACTTC.

V usage is TRBV14 and J usage is TRBJ2-2; a possible D gene is TRBD2 (5 bases). With 4 bases removed from V and 8 bases from J, the gap between germline ends came to 11 bases. The CDR3 spans 13 residues. Germline V CDR1 and CDR2: SGHDN, FVKESK. The DNA of the CDR3 is TGTGCCAGCAGCCGGATGAGGGTTGGGGAGCTGTTTTTT. This sequence encodes CASSRMRVGELFF. The whole variable domain, remainder taken from reference TRBV14 and TRBJ2-2, is EAGVTQFPSHSVIEKGQTVTLRCDPISGHDNLYWYRRVMGKEIKFLLHFVKESKQDESGMPNNRFLAERTGGTYSTLKVQPAELEDSGVYFCASSRMRVGELFFGEGSRLTVL.

This chain uses TRBV29-1 with TRBJ1-1; D may be TRBD1 (6 bases). The CDR3 spans 11 residues. Trimming left V 4 bases short and J 8 bases short, with 11 bases between. The germline V gene encodes CDR1 SQVTM and CDR2 ANQGSEA. The CDR3 nucleotides are TGCAGCGTTGGGTACGGACAGGAAGCTTTCTTT. Its translation is CSVGYGQEAFF.